This passage covers 19 T cell receptor beta chains from one sample sequenced in a study of T cells after yellow fever vaccination. MiXCR was run by TCRdb on the 5' RACE reads, yielding one entry per CDR3 protein. The sample has around 610,000 distinct CDR3 sequences; approximately 13% are singletons. Sequenced here: PBMCs, sampled on the day of the yellow fever booster vaccination. The receptor set was obtained from a man aged 25-40 years who received the YFV17D yellow fever vaccine.

Remarks on this clonotype: A much more abundant neighbour one base away suggests this may be a read error. This sequence joins TRBV7-2 and TRBJ1-1; D gene ambiguous. Looked up from germline, CDR1 is SGHTA and CDR2 is FQGNSA. V lost 2 bases, J lost 4 bases, and 5 bases lay in between. The length of the CDR3 is 12 residues. CDR3 in amino acids: CASSLPGTEAFF. CDR3 DNA: TGTGCCAGCAGCTTACCGGGCACTGAAGCTTTCTTT.

The chain couples TRBV29-1 to TRBJ1-2; 7 bases match TRBD1. This CDR3 contains 14 residues. The germline gives CDR1 SQVTM, CDR2 ANQGSEA. Here the CDR3 DNA reads TGCAGTGTACTCGGGACAGCAGCTAACTATGGCTACACCTTC. Amino acid sequence: CSVLGTAANYGYTF.

The sample holds a few counts of this clonotype. The chain is built from TRBV4-2 and TRBJ2-1; TRBD2 is a possible D gene (5 bases). The CDR3 is 17 residues long. In germline, CDR1 is LGHNA, CDR2 YNFKEQ. V lost 1 base to trimming and J lost 4 bases, with 17 bases between them. The chain's CDR3 is CASSQVLRGPGYNEQFF. CDR3 nucleotide sequence: TGTGCCAGCAGCCAAGTTCTTCGAGGGCCGGGGTACAATGAGCAGTTCTTC.

There are a few counts of this clonotype. V is TRBV20-1 and J is TRBJ2-5; perhaps TRBD1 as D (6 bases). The CDR3 has 12 residues. V lost 6 bases and J 3 bases, leaving 11 bases between the germline ends. The germline V gene has CDR1 DFQATT and CDR2 SNEGSKA (reference sequence). In DNA form, the CDR3 reads TGCAGTGCCCCTAGGGGGAAAGAGACCCAGTACTTC. As protein: CSAPRGKETQYF.

This rearrangement joins TRBV4-3 to TRBJ2-3; 9 nucleotides match TRBD1. With V trimmed by 2 bases and J by 0 bases, 6 bases remained unmatched. The CDR3 totals 17 residues. In germline, CDR1 is LGHNA, CDR2 YSLEER. The CDR3 DNA reads TGCGCCAGCAGCCAACTCAAACAGGGGGCTAGCACAGATACGCAGTATTTT. This codes for CASSQLKQGASTDTQYF.

This clonotype was observed a few times. V and J are TRBV7-2 and TRBJ2-5; D may correspond to TRBD1 or TRBD2 (5 bases each). With 4 bases removed from V and 2 bases from J, the gap between germline ends came to 11 bases. The CDR3 runs 14 residues. CDR1 is SGHTA and CDR2 is FQGNSA in the germline V gene. CDR3 sequence reads: CASSSRGPQETQYF. The CDR3, as DNA: TGTGCCAGCAGCTCACGGGGACCTCAAGAGACCCAGTACTTC.

This clonotype was detected once. This chain links TRBV7-2 with TRBJ2-5; 8 nucleotides agree with TRBD2. The CDR3 totals 14 residues. Unmatched junction bases numbered 5, after V lost 3 bases and J lost 5 bases. Looked up from germline, CDR1 is SGHTA and CDR2 is FQGNSA. CDR3 in DNA: TGTGCCAGCAGCTTCGGCGGGGGGAGTGAGACCCAGTACTTC. This codes for CASSFGGGSETQYF.

This clonotype appeared a few times. The chain employs TRBV29-1 and TRBJ2-7; 9 bases fit TRBD1. Germline V gene data show CDR1 as SQVTM and CDR2 as ANQGSEA. The CDR3 length is 16 residues. Trimming took 2 bases from V and 2 from J; bases not matched to a gene: 10. The CDR3 nucleotides are TGCAGCGTTGAAAGGTCGGCGGGACAGGGTCCCTACGAGCAGTACTTC. Protein sequence: CSVERSAGQGPYEQYF.

This clonotype was counted many times. V is TRBV21-1 and J is TRBJ2-5; the tabulated D call, TRBD2, remains unverified against the DNA. TRBV21-1 is classified as a pseudogene. The CDR3 spans 18 residues. The CDR3 loop is CASSTRAAGGILQETQYF. The CDR3 DNA reads as TGTGCCAGCAGCACCCGCGCGGCGGGAGGGATTCTCCAAGAGACCCAGTACTTC.

This clonotype was seen only a few times. The chain combines TRBV7-9 with TRBJ1-1; D may be TRBD1 (6 bases). Trimming left V 0 bases short and J 1 base short, with 12 bases between. The CDR3 length is 16 residues. CDR1 is SEHNR, CDR2 FQNEAQ, per germline (reference sequence). The CDR3 nucleotides read TGTGCCAGCAGCTTAGCCACAGGGTCACGGAACACTGAAGCTTTCTTT. Translating gives CASSLATGSRNTEAFF.

The rearrangement links TRBV6-5 to TRBJ2-7, with 8 bases that match TRBD1. Germline trimming cut 0 bases from V and 0 bases from J; bases unmatched to any gene: 4. The CDR3 contains 16 residues. The germline V gene encodes CDR1 MNHEY and CDR2 SVGAGI. The chain's CDR3 is CASSYSRQGSSYEQYF. The CDR3, as DNA: TGTGCCAGCAGTTACTCCAGACAGGGGAGCTCCTACGAGCAGTACTTC.

This chain joins TRBV18 and TRBJ1-1; 8 nucleotides match TRBD1. The trim removed 4 bases at V and 1 base at J, leaving 2 bases unmatched. Germline loops: CDR1 KGHSH, CDR2 LQKENI. The CDR3 length is 14 residues. The CDR3 DNA is TGTGCCAGCTCACAGGGGACAGGGAACACTGAAGCTTTCTTT. It translates to CASSQGTGNTEAFF.

V is TRBV27 and J is TRBJ2-7; D may be TRBD2 (6 bases). Germline values: CDR1 MNHEY, CDR2 SMNVEV (reference sequence). This CDR3 region has 17 residues. Trimming shortened V by 2 bases and J by 6 bases, and 23 bases separated the two germline ends. The CDR3 DNA sequence: TGTGCCAGCAGTTTACTTTCGGTTGGCCAGCGGACTACCGAGCAGTACTTC. This encodes CASSLLSVGQRTTEQYF.

This clonotype has only a few counts. The chain uses TRBV29-1 and TRBJ2-2, with a tentative D call TRBD2 (5 bases). This CDR3 contains 14 residues. Trimming shortened V by 4 bases and J by 4 bases, and 13 bases separated the two germline ends. Germline V gene lookup returns CDR1 SQVTM and CDR2 ANQGSEA. The CDR3 sequence: CSVGFLGSTGELFF. DNA of the CDR3: TGCAGCGTTGGGTTTTTGGGGAGCACCGGGGAGCTGTTTTTT.

This clonotype was detected a few times. The chain carries TRBV12-3 or TRBV12-4 and TRBJ2-3, with D perhaps given as TRBD1 or TRBD2 (5 bases each). Trimming took off 4 bases at V and 1 base at J, with 9 bases between the two ends. This CDR3 contains 14 residues. CDR3 protein: CASSSGARTDTQYF. In nucleotides, the CDR3 is TGTGCCAGCAGTTCCGGGGCACGCACAGATACGCAGTATTTT.

This chain uses TRBV7-2 with TRBJ2-7, with D unresolved. Germline CDR1 SGHTA, CDR2 FQGNSA. This CDR3 contains 14 residues. V was clipped by 2 bases and J by 10 bases, with 18 bases between them. Here the CDR3 reads CASSLSGAPAIQYF. The CDR3 DNA is TGTGCCAGCAGCTTATCTGGAGCGCCCGCGATTCAGTACTTC.

The chain is built from TRBV24-1 and TRBJ2-5; 8 bases fit TRBD2. The CDR3 contains 14 residues. Germline CDR1 is KGHDR and CDR2 is SFDVKD. Unmatched junction bases numbered 2, after V lost 2 bases and J lost 4 bases. The DNA of the CDR3 is TGTGCCACCAGTGATTCCCTAGCGGGAGAGACCCAGTACTTC. It is translated as CATSDSLAGETQYF.

This clonotype has more than one count but fewer than ten. The chain recombines TRBV10-2 with TRBJ1-1, with D unclear. Germline lookup yields CDR1 WSHSY and CDR2 SAAADI. This CDR3 is built from 13 residues. V was cut by 6 bases and J by 1 base, with 9 bases left in between. The CDR3 region has the DNA TGCGCCAGCAGAACAACCCAGAACACTGAAGCTTTCTTT. Its translation is CASRTTQNTEAFF.

The chain employs TRBV12-3 or TRBV12-4 and TRBJ2-5, with no clear D. This CDR3 comprises 13 residues. Trimming stripped 4 bases from V and 5 bases from J, with 11 bases between. In DNA, the CDR3 is TGTGCCAGCAGTTCGTCGTCGGGTGAGACCCAGTACTTC. Translated, it gives CASSSSSGETQYF.